Here is one T cell receptor beta chain with its context. Antigen: not known. The data stem from a study of T cells in localized non-small cell lung cancer. Study results and limitations: Among blood samples, higher T cell density accompanied longer overall survival. Paired adjacent lung recovered a median about 60 of the top 100 tumor clones. A single tumor region was sequenced, leaving heterogeneity possible. Adjacent uninvolved lung had the highest clonality, suggesting focused antigen responses.

The data were produced by immunoSEQ multiplex PCR, yet TCRdb's version contains in-frame clones alone and is incomplete. Of 40,000 to 55,000 clones detected, 81% appear once; the ten largest clones hold approximately 17%. The CDR3 is made up of 14 amino acids. The germline CDR1 and CDR2 sequences are MNHEY and SVGAGI. The V end was cut by 5 bases, the J end by 3 bases, with 11 bases between. This TCR was recovered from a man between 40 and 70 years old with stage III lung adenocarcinoma. The V call is TRBV6-5, the J call TRBJ2-1, with D hard to call. Source: peripheral blood mononuclear cells, taken before any cancer treatment. Here the CDR3 DNA reads TGTGCCAGCAGTAGGAGACAACACTACAATGAGCAGTTCTTC. The encoded protein is CASSRRQHYNEQFF.